A selection of T cell receptor beta chains follows, all from one sample in a study of T cell repertoires in cytomegalovirus infection. TCRdb reprocessed the reads with MiXCR, giving one entry per CDR3 protein. The sample contains about 740,000 distinct CDR3 sequences, less than 40% of which appear only once. The sequenced sample consisted of PBMCs. These receptors were collected from a human donor in good health (CMV status not recorded). Some clones in this sample may be carry-over from other donors' samples. Each CDR3 is given with its conserved first and last residue. A D gene is named only where the DNA matches it firmly. Only some rows state a clone size, as once, few, many or a class for expanded clones.

>TRBV28|TRBD1|-|TRBJ1-5
CASSRDSHSNQPQHF
TGTGCCAGCAGTAGGGACAGCCATAGCAATCAGCCCCAGCATTTT
>TRBV28|TRBD2|few|TRBJ2-1
CASRHPTRLAGGPSHNEQFF
TGTGCCAGCAGACATCCCACACGACTAGCGGGAGGGCCTAGCCACAATGAGCAGTTCTTC
>TRBV4-1|-|-|TRBJ2-5
CASSHLFGQQETQYF
TGCGCCAGCAGCCATCTCTTTGGACAGCAAGAGACCCAGTACTTC
>TRBV10-3|-|-|TRBJ2-2
CAISEQGNTGELFF
TGTGCCATCAGTGAGCAGGGGAACACCGGGGAGCTGTTTTTT
>TRBV11-3|TRBD2|few|TRBJ2-1
CASSYGTSGGEQFF
TGTGCCAGCAGCTACGGGACCTCGGGGGGTGAGCAGTTCTTC
>TRBV28|TRBD2|-|TRBJ2-7
CASRTAGPTYEQYF
TGTGCCAGCAGAACAGCGGGGCCTACCTACGAGCAGTACTTC
>TRBV12-3/TRBV12-4|-|-|TRBJ1-5
CASSLHSLSSNQPQHF
TGTGCCAGCAGTTTACACAGCCTAAGTAGCAATCAGCCCCAGCATTTT
>TRBV2|-|-|TRBJ2-4
CASAGTGNIQYF
TGTGCCAGCGCCGGGACGGGAAACATTCAGTACTTC
>TRBV6-1|-|many|TRBJ2-6
CASSNGPDYSGANVLTF
TGTGCCAGCAGTAATGGACCGGATTACTCTGGGGCCAACGTCCTGACTTTC
>TRBV25-1|-|few|TRBJ2-2
CASSERERELFF
TGTGCCAGCAGTGAAAGAGAGAGGGAGCTGTTTTTT
>TRBV2|TRBD2|-|TRBJ2-3
CASSAVAGGLPHTQYF
TGTGCCAGCAGTGCAGTAGCGGGGGGACTCCCGCATACGCAGTATTTT
>TRBV7-8|-|many|TRBJ2-2
CASSLFFSKENTGELFF
TGTGCCAGCAGCTTGTTTTTTAGCAAAGAAAACACCGGGGAGCTGTTTTTT
>TRBV6-4|-|few|TRBJ2-5
CASSERLRGETQYF
TGTGCCAGCAGTGAAAGGCTGCGAGGAGAGACCCAGTACTTC
>TRBV29-1|-|few|TRBJ1-3
CSVPGGGNTIYF
TGCAGCGTCCCCGGAGGGGGAAACACCATATATTTT
>TRBV5-8|-|once|TRBJ2-5
CASSLDLQGEETQYF
TGTGCCAGCAGCTTGGACCTACAAGGGGAGGAGACCCAGTACTTC
>TRBV19|-|-|TRBJ1-1
CASSETVNTEDFF
TGTGCCAGTAGTGAGACAGTCAACACTGAAGATTTCTTT
>TRBV7-8|-|many|TRBJ1-4
CASSFTASATNEKLFF
TGTGCCAGCAGCTTTACAGCCAGTGCAACTAATGAAAAACTGTTTTTT